The 5 T cell receptor beta chains below were found in one sample sequenced in a study of beta chain features in type 1 diabetes. The study, taken as a whole, reports: Shorter TCRB CDR3s, moderately but significantly so, marked every one of the four CD4+ subsets in Type 1 diabetes patients.

Expressed TCRB transcripts were sequenced, since all the RNA that had been isolated was reverse transcribed. Sequencing was performed with immunoSEQ multiplex PCR; in TCRdb, only in-frame clones are kept and a portion is missing. The sample has hundreds of thousands of clones; over 10% are singletons. Antigens of these TCRs are unknown. The source material was naive CD4+ T cells from blood. Receptors originate from a young man with type 1 diabetes.

This clone has only a few counts. This chain uses TRBV4-1 with TRBJ1-2, with D unresolved. CDR3 length: 14 amino acids. CDR1 and CDR2 (germline): MGHRA, YSYEKL. V was pared by 0 bases and J by 4 bases, with 9 bases between. The CDR3 protein is CASSQEGSRYGYTF. In DNA form, the CDR3 reads TGCGCCAGCAGCCAAGAAGGGTCCCGCTATGGCTACACCTTC.

The chain joins TRBV6-6 to TRBJ2-2, with no clear D. The CDR3 is made up of 14 amino acids. The V and J ends lost 5 bases and 3 bases respectively, with 10 bases between them. From germline, CDR1 is MNHNY and CDR2 SVGAGI (reference sequence). The CDR3 DNA reads TGTGCCAGCAGTCCCACGGGCGACACCGGGGAGCTGTTTTTT. Its protein is CASSPTGDTGELFF.

This clone was seen a few times. The V and J genes are TRBV7-3 and TRBJ2-1, with 9 positions matching TRBD1. Looked up from germline, CDR1 is SGHTA and CDR2 is FQGTGA. V shed 2 bases and J 7 bases; nucleotides not matched to a gene: 6. The CDR3 has 15 amino acids. CDR3 nucleotide sequence: TGTGCCAGCAGCTTACAGGGACAGGGATGGAATGAGCAGTTCTTC. It specifies CASSLQGQGWNEQFF.

This sequence joins TRBV6-5 and TRBJ1-3; D is ambiguous. CDR1 is MNHEY and CDR2 is SVGAGI in the germline V gene. V dropped 2 bases and J dropped 0 bases, with 8 bases sitting between them. The CDR3 totals 15 residues. The CDR3 sequence is CASSYEPFSGNTIYF. CDR3 bases: TGTGCCAGCAGTTACGAACCCTTCTCTGGAAACACCATATATTTT.

The genes are TRBV30 and TRBJ2-7; D remains unclear. Trimming took 4 bases from V and 4 from J, leaving 17 bases between them. The CDR3 is made up of 14 amino acids. The germline CDR1 and CDR2 sequences are GTSNPN and SVGIG (reference sequence). CDR3 nucleotides: TGTGCCTGGATCCCAGCGAATGAGGCTTACGAGCAGTACTTC. This gives the protein CAWIPANEAYEQYF.